This T cell receptor beta chain was documented in a study of shared clonotypes between healthy human individuals. TCRdb keeps only in-frame clones here, not all; method: immunoSEQ multiplex PCR. Of fewer than 600,000 clones listed, 70% to 80% are singletons. In germline, CDR1 is SGHRS, CDR2 YFSETQ. The CDR3 is made up of 16 amino acids. Between the trimmed V and J ends, which lost 1 base and 0 bases, there was a span of 8 bases. The origin of this receptor is a woman aged 40 to 50 in good health. Some clones in this sample may be carry-over from other donors' samples. Sequencing input: PBMCs. V usage is TRBV5-1 and J usage is TRBJ2-6, with unresolved D. The CDR3 sequence: CASSLSASSGANVLTF. In DNA, the CDR3 is TGCGCCAGCAGCTTGTCAGCGAGCTCTGGGGCCAACGTCCTGACTTTC.